The next 26 T cell receptor beta chains were all read from a single sample in a study of T cells after yellow fever vaccination. Via MiXCR, TCRdb re-called the 5' RACE reads, giving one row per CDR3 protein. The sample shows tens of thousands of distinct CDR3 sequences, 3.4% of them seen only once. Source: PBMCs, either bulk or a sorted T-cell subset (CD4+, CD8+, memory, or dextramer-sorted; not recorded which), taken roughly 45 days after the first yellow fever vaccination. Every receptor here comes from a young man who received the YFV17D yellow fever vaccine.

This clonotype was counted many times. The rearrangement links TRBV21-1 to TRBJ2-7; the table's D call of TRBD1 was not tested on the DNA. TRBV21-1 represents a pseudogene. The CDR3 length is 15 residues. The CDR3 loop is CASSKGPGDSYEQYF. The DNA of the CDR3 is TGTGCCAGCAGCAAAGGCCCCGGGGATAGCTACGAGCAGTACTTC.

This clonotype appeared many times. The gene calls are TRBV5-1 and TRBJ1-5; TRBD1 might be the D (6 bases). The CDR3 runs 15 residues. V was trimmed by 0 bases and J by 3 bases, leaving 10 bases between them. The germline gives CDR1 SGHRS, CDR2 YFSETQ. The CDR3 DNA sequence: TGCGCCAGCAGCTTGGCCGGACAGCCCAATCAGCCCCAGCATTTT. Translating gives CASSLAGQPNQPQHF.

This clonotype appeared many times. This chain joins TRBV7-2 and TRBJ2-3; 14 bases line up with TRBD2. The CDR3 totals 18 residues. The germline V gene has CDR1 SGHTA and CDR2 FQGNSA. J gave up 0 bases and V 0 bases, and 2 bases lay outside the gene matches. The CDR3 region has the DNA TGTGCCAGCAGCTTAGCCGGGACTAGCGGGAGTAGCACAGATACGCAGTATTTT. Translating it yields CASSLAGTSGSSTDTQYF.

This clonotype was picked up many times. The chain has TRBV6-4 and TRBJ2-7, with 12 bases aligning to TRBD2. The CDR3 runs 19 residues. V shed 7 bases, J shed 2 bases, and the junction held 18 bases outside the gene matches. CDR1 and CDR2 (germline): MRHNA, SNTAGT. CDR3 region: CASTLRGLAGGLSPYEQYV. The CDR3 DNA follows: TGTGCCAGCACCCTACGGGGGCTAGCGGGGGGGCTGAGCCCCTACGAGCAGTACGTC.

Many counts were recorded for this clonotype. V is TRBV11-2 and J is TRBJ2-3; TRBD1 aligns across 9 bases. CDR1 is SGHAT and CDR2 is FQNNGV in the germline V gene. The length of the CDR3 is 15 residues. Trimming at V came to 2 bases and at J to 4 bases, leaving 4 bases not matched to a gene. CDR3 coding DNA: TGTGCCAGCAGCTTAACAGGGGGCGTTGCAGATACGCAGTATTTT. This translates into CASSLTGGVADTQYF.

This clonotype was seen many times. This CDR3 reads CASSVTAGTFQETQYF. The CDR3 coding sequence is TGTGCCAGCAGCGTAACAGCGGGGACCTTCCAAGAGACCCAGTACTTC. The rearrangement joins TRBV9 to TRBJ2-5, with 7 bases fitting TRBD2. This CDR3 is built from 16 residues. J lost 1 base, V lost 1 base, and 7 bases had no gene match. Germline CDR1 and CDR2: SGDLS and YYNGEE.

This clonotype was seen repeatedly, ten times or more. The chain employs TRBV7-9 and TRBJ2-5; D possibly matches TRBD1 or TRBD2 (6 bases each). Germline values: CDR1 SEHNR, CDR2 FQNEAQ (reference sequence). The CDR3 totals 15 residues. V lost 1 base and J 5 bases, leaving 14 bases between the germline ends. The CDR3: CASSLVGLGGETQYF. CDR3 nucleotides: TGTGCCAGCAGCTTAGTGGGACTGGGGGGCGAGACCCAGTACTTC. The full variable domain, rest sourced from reference TRBV7-9 and TRBJ2-5, is DTGVSQNPRHKITKRGQNVTFRCDPISEHNRLYWYRQTLGQGPEFLTYFQNEAQLEKSRLLSDRFSAERPKGSFSTLEIQRTEQGDSAMYLCASSLVGLGGETQYFGPGTRLLVL.

CDR3 bases: TGTGCCAGCAGCCCCGGGTCCGGGACAGGGGATCAGCCCCAGCATTTT. Translating gives CASSPGSGTGDQPQHF. V usage is TRBV7-2 and J usage is TRBJ1-5, with TRBD1 identical over 10 bases. From germline, CDR1 is SGHTA and CDR2 FQGNSA. The CDR3 has 16 residues. J gave up 5 bases and V 5 bases, and 9 bases lay outside the gene matches.

In this sample, this clonotype turned up many times. The chain uses TRBV7-8 and TRBJ2-7; a possible D gene is TRBD1 (6 bases). The CDR3 runs to 16 residues. Trimming took 3 bases from V and 3 from J, leaving 18 bases between them. Germline V lookup: CDR1 SGHVS, CDR2 FQNEAQ. The CDR3 nucleotides read TGTGCCAGCAGCTTGGTTACCGGGACACCGAACTACGAGCAGTACTTC. Its protein is CASSLVTGTPNYEQYF.

In this sample, this clonotype turned up many times. The rearrangement joins TRBV12-3 or TRBV12-4 to TRBJ1-2; tentative D call: TRBD1 (5 bases). V gave up 6 bases and J gave up 4 bases, with 15 bases separating them. This CDR3 spans 14 amino acids. The CDR3 is CASSLQGLRYGYTF. DNA of the CDR3: TGTGCCAGCAGCCTTCAGGGTTTACGCTATGGCTACACCTTC.

This clonotype has a count of ten or more. This chain joins TRBV12-5 and TRBJ2-3; D is unclear. V was pared by 6 bases and J by 0 bases, with 10 bases between. Germline V lookup: CDR1 LGHNT, CDR2 FRNRAP. This CDR3 has 14 amino acids. This chain's CDR3 is CASGPLTSTDTQYF. CDR3 DNA sequence: TGTGCTAGTGGCCCATTAACTAGCACAGATACGCAGTATTTT.

The table lists this clonotype with many counts. The chain recombines TRBV5-1 with TRBJ2-1; 11 nucleotides match TRBD1. The J segment lost 8 bases and the V segment lost 4 bases, leaving 8 bases of the junction unmatched. The CDR3 covers 15 residues. Germline loops: CDR1 SGHRS, CDR2 YFSETQ. The CDR3 region is CASSPGGQGAYEQFF. Here the CDR3 DNA reads TGCGCCAGCAGCCCCGGAGGACAGGGGGCCTATGAGCAGTTCTTC.

This clonotype occurred many times. This rearrangement joins TRBV5-1 to TRBJ2-3; 9 nucleotides agree with TRBD1. CDR1 is SGHRS and CDR2 is YFSETQ in the germline V gene. The CDR3 covers 15 residues. The trim removed 2 bases at V and 2 bases at J, leaving 3 bases unmatched. The CDR3 region has the DNA TGCGCCAGCAGCTTACAGGGGGCTAACACAGATACGCAGTATTTT. Protein: CASSLQGANTDTQYF.

The table lists this clonotype with many counts. The chain uses TRBV20-1 and TRBJ1-5; D unresolved. The CDR3 is 13 amino acids. From germline, CDR1 is DFQATT and CDR2 SNEGSKA (reference sequence). V was shortened by 3 bases and J by 2 bases, with 8 bases between the two germline ends. CDR3 coding DNA: TGCAGTGCTAGTTCTGGGGGCAATCAGCCCCAGCATTTT. This sequence encodes CSASSGGNQPQHF.

The sample holds many counts of this clonotype. The rearrangement joins TRBV7-9 to TRBJ1-2; D remains ambiguous. CDR1 is SEHNR, CDR2 FQNEAQ, per germline (reference sequence). V was clipped by 0 bases and J by 5 bases, with 10 bases between them. The CDR3 covers 14 residues. The DNA for the CDR3 is TGTGCCAGCAGCTTAGCCGGGTCAGTGTATGGCTACACCTTC. This sequence encodes CASSLAGSVYGYTF.

This clonotype was recorded at least ten times. V and J are TRBV10-3 and TRBJ2-1; D may correspond to TRBD1 or TRBD2 (5 bases each). The CDR3 consists of 16 residues. V was trimmed by 6 bases and J by 3 bases, leaving 18 bases between them. Germline V gives CDR1 ENHRY, CDR2 SYGVKD. The CDR3 spells CAISSRGRSLYNEQFF. The CDR3 DNA reads TGTGCCATCAGCAGCCGGGGCCGCTCCCTCTACAATGAGCAGTTCTTC.

This clonotype was counted many times. The chain has TRBV28 and TRBJ2-5; D remains ambiguous. The CDR3 extends over 13 amino acids. V lost 7 bases and J 7 bases, leaving 16 bases between the germline ends. The V gene's germline CDR1 is MDHEN and CDR2 SYDVKM. The CDR3 DNA reads as TGTGCCAGCATGATGAACTGGTCGGGGACCCAGTACTTC. This codes for CASMMNWSGTQYF.

Ten or more counts support this clonotype. The rearrangement uses TRBV20-1 and TRBJ2-3; the match to TRBD2 covers 7 bases. J lost 0 bases, V lost 1 base, and 10 bases had no gene match. CDR1 DFQATT and CDR2 SNEGSKA come from the germline V gene (reference sequence). The CDR3 loop spans 17 amino acids. The CDR3 here is CSARVLGSGASTDTQYF. The CDR3, as DNA: TGCAGTGCTAGAGTCCTCGGAAGCGGGGCTAGCACAGATACGCAGTATTTT.

This clonotype has a count of ten or more. The V call is TRBV12-3 or TRBV12-4, the J call TRBJ2-3; no reliable D call. The CDR3 sequence is 14 residues long. Trimming removed 4 bases from V and 6 bases from J, with 14 bases in between. The CDR3 region has the DNA TGTGCCAGCAGTTATCTCAGTCCCCGGGATACGCAGTATTTT. Residues: CASSYLSPRDTQYF.

This clonotype was counted only a few times. The chain combines TRBV20-1 with TRBJ1-4, with unresolved D. There are 16 residues in the CDR3. The germline CDR1 and CDR2 sequences are DFQATT and SNEGSKA (reference sequence). The CDR3 coding sequence is TGCTGCGCTAGAGATGATCCCGGGCGGGTAGATGAAAAACTGTTTTTT. It specifies CCARDDPGRVDEKLFF.

Many counts were recorded for this clonotype. The chain recombines TRBV5-1 with TRBJ2-2, with unresolved D. Germline V gene lookup returns CDR1 SGHRS and CDR2 YFSETQ. The CDR3 has 12 residues. V was clipped by 6 bases and J by 3 bases, with 6 bases between them. CDR3 amino acids: CASKIDTGELFF. The DNA of the CDR3 is TGCGCCAGCAAAATAGACACCGGGGAGCTGTTTTTT.

In this sample, this clonotype turned up many times. V is TRBV12-3 or TRBV12-4 and J is TRBJ1-4; the match to TRBD1 covers 7 bases. This CDR3 has 14 residues. The J segment lost 7 bases and the V segment lost 5 bases, leaving 7 bases of the junction unmatched. CDR3 nucleotides: TGTGCCAGCAGTAACAGGGGTGGTGGTGAAAAACTGTTTTTT. This sequence encodes CASSNRGGGEKLFF.

This clonotype was seen at least ten times. This sequence joins TRBV20-1 and TRBJ2-3; possibly TRBD1 or TRBD2 for D (5 bases each). In germline, CDR1 is DFQATT, CDR2 SNEGSKA (reference sequence). Trimming stripped 6 bases from V and 1 base from J, with 8 bases between. CDR3 length: 12 amino acids. The CDR3 region is CSALGGTDTQYF. For the CDR3, the DNA is TGCAGTGCCTTGGGGGGCACAGATACGCAGTATTTT.

In its sample, this clonotype was seen many times. This chain uses TRBV5-1 with TRBJ2-1; D call uncertain. This CDR3 has 15 amino acids. V gave up 3 bases and J gave up 0 bases, with 10 bases separating them. CDR1 is SGHRS, CDR2 YFSETQ, per germline. CDR3 nucleotides: TGCGCCAGCAGCTCTCGACATAGCTCCTACAATGAGCAGTTCTTC. This translates into CASSSRHSSYNEQFF. The variable domain in full, with the rest retrieved from reference TRBV5-1 and TRBJ2-1, is KAGVTQTPRYLIKTRGQQVTLSCSPISGHRSVSWYQQTPGQGLQFLFEYFSETQRNKGNFPGRFSGRQFSNSRSEMNVSTLELGDSALYLCASSSRHSSYNEQFFGPGTRLTVL.

This clonotype is medium-sized by share. The chain is built from TRBV12-3 or TRBV12-4 and TRBJ2-7, with D possibly matching TRBD1 (5 bases). Trimming shortened V by 3 bases and J by 2 bases, and 8 bases separated the two germline ends. The CDR3 has 13 residues. CDR3 DNA sequence: TGTGCCAGCAGTTTTTGGACACCCTACGAGCAGTACTTC. Its translation is CASSFWTPYEQYF.

In its sample, this clonotype was seen many times. The genes are TRBV7-2 and TRBJ2-7; TRBD2 aligns across 16 bases. From germline, CDR1 is SGHTA and CDR2 FQGNSA. V lost 3 bases, J lost 2 bases, and 4 bases stayed unmatched. CDR3 length: 17 amino acids. DNA for the CDR3: TGTGCCAGCAGCTTTGGGACTAGCGGGGGGGCGGCCTACGAGCAGTACTTC. Translated: CASSFGTSGGAAYEQYF.